The next 20 T cell receptor beta chains were all read from a single sample in a study of blood T cell repertoires in COVID-19. The assay was immunoSEQ multiplex PCR, and TCRdb's table has in-frame clones only and misses some. The sample includes 140,000 to 150,000 clones, roughly 87% seen only once; the top ten take more than 0.8%. Sequenced: peripheral blood. Every receptor here comes from a woman aged 45-59 years with acute or convalescent COVID-19.

The V gene is TRBV24-1, the J gene TRBJ2-1, with D possibly matching TRBD1 (6 bases). The ends were cut back, 7 bases at V and 8 bases at J, with 23 bases in the middle. This CDR3 region has 16 residues. Germline V gene sequence: CDR1 KGHDR, CDR2 SFDVKD. Here the CDR3 reads CATSLRQATTIHEQFF. CDR3 bases: TGTGCCACCAGCCTCCGACAGGCCACTACAATCCATGAGCAGTTCTTC.

The J gene is TRBJ2-7, the V gene TRBV5-6; D might be TRBD2 (6 bases). There are 13 residues in the CDR3. The germline V gene encodes CDR1 SGHDT and CDR2 YYEEEE. Trimming stripped 4 bases from V and 3 bases from J, with 11 bases between. The CDR3 sequence is CASSPTSFYEQYF. CDR3 DNA sequence: TGTGCCAGCAGCCCTACTAGCTTCTACGAGCAGTACTTC. The full variable domain, with the rest looked up from reference TRBV5-6 and TRBJ2-7, is DAGVTQSPTHLIKTRGQQVTLRCSPKSGHDTVSWYQQALGQGPQFIFQYYEEEERQRGNFPDRFSGHQFPNYSSELNVNALLLGDSALYLCASSPTSFYEQYFGPGTRLTVT.

This clone was seen just once. This rearrangement joins TRBV10-3 to TRBJ1-1, with D possibly being TRBD1 (6 bases). The length of the CDR3 is 11 residues. With 2 bases removed from V and 10 bases from J, the gap between germline ends came to 8 bases. The germline V gene encodes CDR1 ENHRY and CDR2 SYGVKD. This CDR3 is CAISEPGVAFF. The DNA of the CDR3 is TGTGCCATCAGTGAGCCAGGGGTAGCTTTCTTT.

The chain uses TRBV10-1 and TRBJ1-2, with a tentative D call TRBD1 (5 bases). With 5 bases removed from V and 2 bases from J, the gap between germline ends came to 9 bases. The CDR3 runs 13 residues. Germline loops: CDR1 WNHNN, CDR2 SYGVQD (reference sequence). In nucleotides, the CDR3 is TGCGCCAGCAGTTCAGGGATCAACTATGGCTACACCTTC. It specifies CASSSGINYGYTF.

This chain uses TRBV5-4 with TRBJ1-2; D uncertain. Looked up from germline, CDR1 is SGHNT and CDR2 is YYREEE (reference sequence). Trimming shortened V by 4 bases and J by 1 base, and 14 bases separated the two germline ends. The CDR3 is 15 residues long. CDR3 in amino acids: CASSALRLLNYGYTF. The CDR3 DNA is TGTGCCAGCAGCGCGCTCAGACTGCTTAACTATGGCTACACCTTC.

This sequence joins TRBV25-1 and TRBJ2-3; 7 nucleotides agree with TRBD1. The germline V gene encodes CDR1 MGHDK and CDR2 SYGVNS. J gave up 4 bases and V 4 bases, and 14 bases lay outside the gene matches. The CDR3 sequence is 17 residues long. For the CDR3, the DNA is TGTGCCAGCAGTGGAACTATGACAGGGTCAAGGGCAGATACGCAGTATTTT. Its protein product is CASSGTMTGSRADTQYF.

This chain's CDR3 is CASSPLRGSHYNEQFF. In DNA form, the CDR3 reads TGCGCCAGCAGTCCCCTCAGAGGCTCCCACTACAATGAGCAGTTCTTC. V usage is TRBV10-1 and J usage is TRBJ2-1; D uncertain. V lost 5 bases to trimming and J lost 3 bases, with 17 bases between them. The CDR3 consists of 16 residues. Germline values: CDR1 WNHNN, CDR2 SYGVQD (reference sequence).

The DNA for the CDR3 is TGTGCCAGCACCCGCGGCGGGTATCAGGAGGATGAGCAGTTCTTC. It specifies CASTRGGYQEDEQFF. This rearrangement joins TRBV5-6 to TRBJ2-1; the D gene is possibly TRBD2 (5 bases). The germline V and J ends were trimmed by 6 bases and 8 bases, with 21 bases remaining between them. The CDR3 length is 15 residues. The germline gives CDR1 SGHDT, CDR2 YYEEEE.

This chain links TRBV15 with TRBJ1-1; D not certain. The V end lost 1 base, the J end lost 4 bases, and 16 bases lay between the germline ends. CDR1 is LNHNV and CDR2 is YYDKDF in the germline V gene (reference sequence). There are 16 residues in the CDR3. This CDR3 reads CATSRGAFSRSTEAFF. The CDR3 DNA reads TGTGCCACCAGCAGAGGAGCCTTCTCTCGGAGCACTGAAGCTTTCTTT. The full variable domain, rest sourced from reference TRBV15 and TRBJ1-1, is DAMVIQNPRYQVTQFGKPVTLSCSQTLNHNVMYWYQQKSSQAPKLLFHYYDKDFNNEADTPDNFQSRRPNTSFCFLDIRSPGLGDTAMYLCATSRGAFSRSTEAFFGQGTRLTVV.

The chain joins TRBV12-3 or TRBV12-4 to TRBJ2-7; weak D call: TRBD1 (6 bases). Trimming took off 6 bases at V and 4 bases at J, with 13 bases between the two ends. The CDR3 length is 13 residues. In DNA, the CDR3 is TGTGCCAGCAGCACCGGGACACCTTACGAGCAGTACTTC. Its translation is CASSTGTPYEQYF.

The V gene is TRBV7-3, the J gene TRBJ2-2; D is unclear. Germline values: CDR1 SGHTA, CDR2 FQGTGA. The CDR3 sequence is 14 residues long. Trimming took 4 bases from V and 4 from J, leaving 10 bases between them. The CDR3 sequence: CASSSLSPTGELFF. DNA of the CDR3: TGTGCCAGCAGCTCCCTATCCCCCACCGGGGAGCTGTTTTTT. Full variable domain (outside the CDR3, taken from reference TRBV7-3 and TRBJ2-2): GAGVSQTPSNKVTEKGKYVELRCDPISGHTALYWYRQSLGQGPEFLIYFQGTGAADDSGLPNDRFFAVRPEGSVSTLKIQRTERGDSAVYLCASSSLSPTGELFFGEGSRLTVL.

This chain links TRBV7-7 with TRBJ2-2, with unresolved D. CDR1 and CDR2 from the germline V gene are SSHAT and FNYEAQ (reference sequence). The CDR3 contains 13 residues. Trimming stripped 2 bases from V and 6 bases from J, with 7 bases between. The CDR3 region is CASSLSLAGELFF. The DNA of the CDR3 is TGTGCCAGCAGCTTAAGCCTGGCCGGGGAGCTGTTTTTT.

The genes are TRBV7-2 and TRBJ2-1; D might be TRBD2 (6 bases). CDR1 and CDR2 (germline): SGHTA, FQGNSA. The V end was cut by 1 base, the J end by 0 bases, with 13 bases between. The CDR3 has 17 residues. In DNA form, the CDR3 reads TGTGCCAGCAGCTTAGTGGCTAGCGCAAGCTCCTACAATGAGCAGTTCTTC. Translating it yields CASSLVASASSYNEQFF.

The rearrangement uses TRBV6-6 and TRBJ2-2; D unresolved. The CDR3 runs to 16 residues. The germline CDR1 and CDR2 sequences are MNHNY and SVGAGI (reference sequence). The V end was cut by 0 bases, the J end by 4 bases, with 12 bases between. The CDR3 is CASSYSRATVTGELFF. Here the CDR3 DNA reads TGTGCCAGCAGTTACTCCCGCGCTACGGTCACCGGGGAGCTGTTTTTT.

The chain joins TRBV5-1 to TRBJ1-3, with a possible D match to TRBD1 (5 bases). Trimming shortened V by 4 bases and J by 0 bases, and 8 bases separated the two germline ends. CDR1 and CDR2 (germline): SGHRS, YFSETQ. There are 14 residues in the CDR3. The CDR3 region is CASSRGLSGNTIYF. The CDR3 DNA follows: TGCGCCAGCAGCAGGGGACTCTCTGGAAACACCATATATTTT.

The rearrangement uses TRBV7-9 and TRBJ2-1; 12 nucleotides line up with TRBD2. The CDR3 runs to 18 residues. V lost 5 bases, J lost 5 bases, and 13 bases stayed unmatched. CDR1 SEHNR and CDR2 FQNEAQ come from the germline V gene (reference sequence). The CDR3 DNA is TGTGCCAGCAGCATCATAGTCGCCTCTAGCGGGAGGGACAATGAGCAGTTCTTC. It codes for CASSIIVASSGRDNEQFF. The whole variable domain, filled in from reference TRBV7-9 and TRBJ2-1, reads DTGVSQNPRHKITKRGQNVTFRCDPISEHNRLYWYRQTLGQGPEFLTYFQNEAQLEKSRLLSDRFSAERPKGSFSTLEIQRTEQGDSAMYLCASSIIVASSGRDNEQFFGPGTRLTVL.

V usage is TRBV7-9 and J usage is TRBJ2-4; 7 bases match TRBD1. This CDR3 comprises 18 residues. Per germline, CDR1 SEHNR and CDR2 FQNEAQ (reference sequence). The V and J ends lost 5 bases and 0 bases, in that order; junction bases with no gene match: 13. The DNA of the CDR3 is TGTGCCAGCAGCCTAGGACAGGCTACTGTTCTAGCCAAAAACATTCAGTACTTC. This sequence encodes CASSLGQATVLAKNIQYF.

The J gene is TRBJ2-7, the V gene TRBV5-1; TRBD1 aligns across 9 bases. V gave up 2 bases and J gave up 6 bases; unmatched junction bases: 6. Germline CDR1 is SGHRS and CDR2 is YFSETQ. The CDR3 covers 14 residues. The CDR3, as DNA: TGCGCCAGCAGCTTAGATTTGGACAGGGGCGAGCAGTACTTC. Translation gives CASSLDLDRGEQYF.

To note about this clone: The germline gene is not matched at one end of the junction; a read error may be the cause. V gene TRBV4-2 combines with J gene TRBJ2-7; D might be TRBD2 (6 bases). This CDR3 contains 15 residues. Germline assignment: CDR1 LGHNA and CDR2 YNFKEQ. The CDR3 sequence: CASNQDLNGGYEQYF. The CDR3 DNA follows: TGTGCCAGCAACCAAGATCTGAACGGGGGTTACGAGCAGTACTTC.

This clone was observed a single time. CDR3: CASSQGTGGQPQHF. In DNA form, the CDR3 reads TGCGCCAGCAGCCAGGGGACAGGGGGCCAGCCCCAGCATTTT. The V call is TRBV4-1, the J call TRBJ1-5; 12 bases map to TRBD1. CDR3 length: 14 amino acids. Germline V gene sequence: CDR1 MGHRA, CDR2 YSYEKL. With 3 bases clipped from V and 7 bases from J, the junction kept 1 base outside the gene matches.